This TCR beta chain was retrieved from a study of monozygotic twins with cystic fibrosis (dated by TCRdb to the early 2020s). Context from the whole study: Barcoded libraries were prepared from around 3.2 micrograms of fragmented DNA with 15 PCR cycles. Data for three of the twin pairs had been reported earlier in a different context. The cohort comprised ten female and six male twin pairs aged about 2.0 to 40 years, median about 9.3 years, mostly children and adolescents. To assess genetic influence on V and J gene usage, the study compared TCR beta repertoires within and across 16 monozygotic twin pairs with cystic fibrosis. Twins were ranked among around 960 cohort participants for weight-for-height and FEVPerc (FEV1 disease centile) at the day of blood sampling. Beyond this particular receptor, the publication reports: No association turned up between shared CDR3 numbers and age, concordance or disease severity, and the cohort was small. Simpson clonality was generally low (median about 0.0095), suggesting a naive-dominated repertoire, with higher clonality in the most severely affected patients. V gene usage was most similar to the co-twin in 13 of 16 pairs, and J usage was most similar to the co-twin in 8 of 16 pairs, which suggests genetic constraints. Sharing of nucleotide-identical clonotypes was significantly greater within monozygotic CF twin pairs than between unrelated CF individuals (P = 0.000026, Mann-Whitney).

V is cut back by 0 bases and J by 4 bases, with 6 bases in the junction unmatched. CDR1 is given as SGDLS and CDR2 as YYNGEE, both from the germline V gene. The CDR3 goes from the cysteine to the phenylalanine over 15 residues. The DNA shown is the 45-base CDR3, in frame from base 1. Following the manufacturer's instructions, the researchers used the immunoSEQ immune profiling system to amplify TCR beta CDR3 regions via multiplex PCR. An Illumina NextSeq system was used for sequencing. The paper's processing steps were these. The immunoSEQ Analyzer platform handled processing of the sequence data, and clonality was calculated by taking the square root of Simpson's index of productive rearrangements. Similarity in V and J usage was measured by Jensen-Shannon distance, and OLGA was used to compute CDR3 generation probabilities. The immuneACCESS database (August 2020) and VDJdb (December 2020) were searched for shared CDR3 sequences. TCRdb took this table from immuneACCESS and kept in-frame rearrangements with V and J called. Such tables lack part of the clones; where checked against another copy, unresolved V genes explain under half of the gap, and the rest is unexplained. V and J calls and clone size are those listed in that table; D and trimming were worked out from the DNA. The sample table lists about 32,000 clones, under 95% of them with a count of one. The ten most abundant clones make up over 0.7% of the sample.

The twin pairs came from the European Cystic Fibrosis Twin and Sibling Study Cohort, a cohort that recruited patients from over a hundred CF clinics across 14 European countries. Both zygosity and CFTR genotype were checked in-house, and zygosity was tested with multiplex PCR across nine short tandem repeat loci. Peripheral blood was taken from each twin, and clinical parameters were recorded on the day of blood sampling. Phenol/chloroform extraction was used to isolate genomic DNA from peripheral blood cells, and the DNA was then kept in TE buffer at 4 degrees C. About this clone: There is no known antigen for this receptor. No base-level quality is on record; no much larger clone is a single base apart.

The source material was blood. The source is a girl between 2 and 10 years old with cystic fibrosis. The sequence joins TRBV9 to TRBJ1-2, with 7 central nucleotides matching TRBD1. The DNA reads TGTGCCAGCAGCGTAGAGGGGACAGACATCTATGGCTACACCTTC. Its protein is CASSVEGTDIYGYTF. The entire variable domain, with the stretches around the CDR3 drawn from the reference TRBV9 and TRBJ1-2 proteins, is DSGVTQTPKHLITATGQRVTLRCSPRSGDLSVYWYQQSLDQGLQFLIQYYNGEERAKGNILERFSAQQFPDLHSELNLSSLELGDSALYFCASSVEGTDIYGYTFGSGTRLTVV.